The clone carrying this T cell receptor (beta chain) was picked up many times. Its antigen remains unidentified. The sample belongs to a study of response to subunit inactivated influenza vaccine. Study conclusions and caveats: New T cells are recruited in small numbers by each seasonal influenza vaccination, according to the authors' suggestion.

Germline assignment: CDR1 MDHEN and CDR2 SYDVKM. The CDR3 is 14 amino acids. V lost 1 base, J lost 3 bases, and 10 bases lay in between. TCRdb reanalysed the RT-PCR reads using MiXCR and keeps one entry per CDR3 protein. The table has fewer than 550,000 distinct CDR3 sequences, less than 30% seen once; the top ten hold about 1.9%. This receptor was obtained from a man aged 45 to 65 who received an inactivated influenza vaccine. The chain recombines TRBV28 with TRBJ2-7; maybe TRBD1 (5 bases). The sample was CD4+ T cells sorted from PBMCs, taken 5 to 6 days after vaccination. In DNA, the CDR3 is TGTGCCAGCAGTTTATTAGGGGCCCTCTACGAGCAGTACTTC. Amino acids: CASSLLGALYEQYF. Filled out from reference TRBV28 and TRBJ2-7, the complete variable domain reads DVKVTQSSRYLVKRTGEKVFLECVQDMDHENMFWYRQDPGLGLRLIYFSYDVKMKEKGDIPEGYSVSREKKERFSLILESASTNQTSMYLCASSLLGALYEQYFGPGTRLTVT.